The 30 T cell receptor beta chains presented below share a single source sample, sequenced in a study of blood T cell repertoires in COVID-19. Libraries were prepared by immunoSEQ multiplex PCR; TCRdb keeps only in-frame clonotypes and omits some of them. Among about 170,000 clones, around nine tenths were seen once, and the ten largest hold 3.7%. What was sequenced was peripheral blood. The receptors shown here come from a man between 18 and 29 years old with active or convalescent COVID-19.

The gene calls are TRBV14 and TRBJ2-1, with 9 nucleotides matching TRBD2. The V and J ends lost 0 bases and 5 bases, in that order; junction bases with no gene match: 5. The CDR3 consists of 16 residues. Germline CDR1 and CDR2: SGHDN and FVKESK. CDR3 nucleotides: TGTGCCAGCAGCCAAGATTGGCTAGCGGGGCACAATGAGCAGTTCTTC. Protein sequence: CASSQDWLAGHNEQFF.

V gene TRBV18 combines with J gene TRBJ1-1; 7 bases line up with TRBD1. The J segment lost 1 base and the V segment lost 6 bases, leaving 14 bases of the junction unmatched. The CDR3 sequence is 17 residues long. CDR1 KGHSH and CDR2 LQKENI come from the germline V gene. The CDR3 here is CASSQGQVKGGNTEAFF. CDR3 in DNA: TGTGCCAGCTCCCAAGGACAGGTTAAGGGGGGGAACACTGAAGCTTTCTTT.

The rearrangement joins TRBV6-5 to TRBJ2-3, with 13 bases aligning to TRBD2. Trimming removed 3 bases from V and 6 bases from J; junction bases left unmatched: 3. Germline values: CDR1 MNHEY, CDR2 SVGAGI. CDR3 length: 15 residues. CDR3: CASSYVTSGGDTQYF. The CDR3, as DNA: TGTGCCAGCAGTTATGTGACTAGCGGGGGGGATACGCAGTATTTT.

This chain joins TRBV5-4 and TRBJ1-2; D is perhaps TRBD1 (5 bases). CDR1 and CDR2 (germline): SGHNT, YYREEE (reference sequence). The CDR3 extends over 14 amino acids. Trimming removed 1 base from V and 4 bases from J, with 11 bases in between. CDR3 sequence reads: CASSLYQGTYGYTF. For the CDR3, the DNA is TGTGCCAGCAGCTTGTATCAGGGAACCTATGGCTACACCTTC.

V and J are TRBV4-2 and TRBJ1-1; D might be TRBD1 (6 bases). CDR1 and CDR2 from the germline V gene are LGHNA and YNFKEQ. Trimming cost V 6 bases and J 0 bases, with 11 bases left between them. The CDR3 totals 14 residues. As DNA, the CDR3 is TGTGCCAGCAGTCCGGACAGTATGAACACTGAAGCTTTCTTT. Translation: CASSPDSMNTEAFF.

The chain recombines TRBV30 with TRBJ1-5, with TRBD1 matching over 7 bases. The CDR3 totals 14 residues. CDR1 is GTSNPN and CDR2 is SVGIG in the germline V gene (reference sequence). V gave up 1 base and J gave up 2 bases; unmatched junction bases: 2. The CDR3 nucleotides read TGTGCCTGGAGTGACGGACAGGGCAATCAGCCCCAGCATTTT. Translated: CAWSDGQGNQPQHF.

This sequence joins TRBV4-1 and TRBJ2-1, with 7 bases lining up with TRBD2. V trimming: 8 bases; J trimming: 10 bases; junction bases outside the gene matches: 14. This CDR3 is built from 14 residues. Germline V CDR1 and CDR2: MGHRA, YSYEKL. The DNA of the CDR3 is TGCGCCAGCCGTGCCTCGTCGGTGGGAGGGGAGCAGTTCTTC. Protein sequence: CASRASSVGGEQFF.

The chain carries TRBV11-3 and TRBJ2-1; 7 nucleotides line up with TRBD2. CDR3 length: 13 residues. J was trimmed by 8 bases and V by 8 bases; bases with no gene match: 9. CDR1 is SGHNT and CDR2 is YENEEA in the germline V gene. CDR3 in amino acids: CASAPLASDEQFF. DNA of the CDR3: TGTGCCAGCGCCCCACTAGCGAGCGATGAGCAGTTCTTC.

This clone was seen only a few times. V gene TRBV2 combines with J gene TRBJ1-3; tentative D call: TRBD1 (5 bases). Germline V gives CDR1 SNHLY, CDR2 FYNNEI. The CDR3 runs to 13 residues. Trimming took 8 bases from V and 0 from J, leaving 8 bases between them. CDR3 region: CASRQNSGNTIYF. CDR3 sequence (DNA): TGTGCCAGCCGACAGAACTCTGGAAACACCATATATTTT.

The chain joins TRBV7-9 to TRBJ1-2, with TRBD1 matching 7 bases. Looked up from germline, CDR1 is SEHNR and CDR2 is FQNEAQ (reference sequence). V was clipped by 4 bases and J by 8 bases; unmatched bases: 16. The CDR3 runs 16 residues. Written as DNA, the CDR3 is TGTGCCAGCAGCTCCCCCGTACCCCACAGGGGAGGAGGCTACACCTTC. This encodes CASSSPVPHRGGGYTF.

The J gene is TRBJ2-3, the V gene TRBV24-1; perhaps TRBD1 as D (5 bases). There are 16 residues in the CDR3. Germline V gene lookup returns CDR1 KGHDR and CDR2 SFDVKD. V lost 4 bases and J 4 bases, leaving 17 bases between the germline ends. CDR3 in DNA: TGTGCCACCAGTGACCCCCGCAGTGAAGGGGCAGATACGCAGTATTTT. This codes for CATSDPRSEGADTQYF.

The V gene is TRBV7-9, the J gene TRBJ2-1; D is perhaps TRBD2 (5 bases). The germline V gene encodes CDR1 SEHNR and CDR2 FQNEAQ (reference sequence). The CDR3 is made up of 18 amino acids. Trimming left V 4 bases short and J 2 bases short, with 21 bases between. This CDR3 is CASSSLGGRGKAYNEQFF. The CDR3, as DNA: TGTGCCAGCAGCTCACTCGGCGGAAGAGGGAAAGCCTACAATGAGCAGTTCTTC. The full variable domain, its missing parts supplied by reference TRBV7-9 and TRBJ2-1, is DTGVSQNPRHKITKRGQNVTFRCDPISEHNRLYWYRQTLGQGPEFLTYFQNEAQLEKSRLLSDRFSAERPKGSFSTLEIQRTEQGDSAMYLCASSSLGGRGKAYNEQFFGPGTRLTVL.

The CDR3, as DNA: TGTGCCAGCAGCGTAGGACAGGATAGCAATCAGCCCCAGCATTTT. As protein: CASSVGQDSNQPQHF. The chain is built from TRBV9 and TRBJ1-5, with D maybe TRBD1 (6 bases). This CDR3 is built from 15 residues. Germline V lookup: CDR1 SGDLS, CDR2 YYNGEE. The V end lost 0 bases, the J end lost 0 bases, and 7 bases lay between the germline ends.

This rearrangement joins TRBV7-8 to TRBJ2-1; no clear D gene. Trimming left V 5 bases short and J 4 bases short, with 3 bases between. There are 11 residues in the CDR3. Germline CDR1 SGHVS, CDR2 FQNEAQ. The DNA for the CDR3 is TGTGCCAGCAGCCCTTACAATGAGCAGTTCTTC. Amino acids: CASSPYNEQFF.

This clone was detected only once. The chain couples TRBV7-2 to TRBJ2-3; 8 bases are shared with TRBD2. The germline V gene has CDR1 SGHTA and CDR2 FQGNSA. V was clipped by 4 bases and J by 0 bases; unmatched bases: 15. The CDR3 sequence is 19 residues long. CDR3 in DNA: TGTGCCAGCAGCTCACCCCCTGGCGGGGGGACTCCTAGCACAGATACGCAGTATTTT. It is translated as CASSSPPGGGTPSTDTQYF.

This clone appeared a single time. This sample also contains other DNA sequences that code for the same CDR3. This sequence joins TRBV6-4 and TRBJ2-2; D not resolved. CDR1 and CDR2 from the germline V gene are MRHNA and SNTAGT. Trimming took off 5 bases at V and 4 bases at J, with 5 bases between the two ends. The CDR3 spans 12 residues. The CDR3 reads CASSLGTGELFF. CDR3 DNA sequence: TGTGCCAGCAGTCTAGGCACCGGGGAGCTGTTTTTT.

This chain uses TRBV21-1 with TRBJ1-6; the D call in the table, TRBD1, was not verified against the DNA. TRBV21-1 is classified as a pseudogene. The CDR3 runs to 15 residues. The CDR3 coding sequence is TGTGCCAGCAGCTCCCGACAGGGCGGTAATTCACCCCTCCACTTT. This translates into CASSSRQGGNSPLHF.

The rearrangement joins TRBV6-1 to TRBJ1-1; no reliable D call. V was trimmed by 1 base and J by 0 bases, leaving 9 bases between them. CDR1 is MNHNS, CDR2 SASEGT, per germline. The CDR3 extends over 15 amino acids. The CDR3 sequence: CASSEGPGMNTEAFF. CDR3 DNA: TGTGCCAGCAGTGAAGGTCCAGGCATGAACACTGAAGCTTTCTTT.

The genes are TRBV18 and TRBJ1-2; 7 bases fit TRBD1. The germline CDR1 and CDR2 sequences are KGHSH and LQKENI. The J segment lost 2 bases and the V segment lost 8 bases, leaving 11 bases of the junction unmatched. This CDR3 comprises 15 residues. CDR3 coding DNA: TGTGCCAGCGTACTTACAGGGGACGTAAACTATGGCTACACCTTC. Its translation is CASVLTGDVNYGYTF.

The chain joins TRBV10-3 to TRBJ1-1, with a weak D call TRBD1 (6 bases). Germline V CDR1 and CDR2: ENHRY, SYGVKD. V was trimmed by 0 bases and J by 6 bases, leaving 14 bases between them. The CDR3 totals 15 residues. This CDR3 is CAISESGRGTAEAFF. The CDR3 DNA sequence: TGTGCCATCAGTGAGTCGGGCAGGGGAACCGCTGAAGCTTTCTTT.

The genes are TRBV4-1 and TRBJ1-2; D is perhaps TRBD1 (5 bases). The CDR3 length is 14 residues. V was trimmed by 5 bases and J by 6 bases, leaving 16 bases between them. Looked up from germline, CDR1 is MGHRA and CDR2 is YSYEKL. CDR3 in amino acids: CASSKIGAGDGYTF. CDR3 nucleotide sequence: TGCGCCAGCAGCAAAATAGGGGCTGGGGATGGCTACACCTTC.

For the CDR3, the DNA is TGTGCCAGCACCACCGGAGGACAGACAGGGCTTGGCTACACCTTC. It translates to CASTTGGQTGLGYTF. The genes are TRBV6-5 and TRBJ1-2; 7 bases agree with TRBD1. The length of the CDR3 is 15 residues. Germline-derived CDR1 and CDR2 are MNHEY and SVGAGI. Losses at the gene ends were 7 bases for V and 7 bases for J; bases not matched to a gene: 15.

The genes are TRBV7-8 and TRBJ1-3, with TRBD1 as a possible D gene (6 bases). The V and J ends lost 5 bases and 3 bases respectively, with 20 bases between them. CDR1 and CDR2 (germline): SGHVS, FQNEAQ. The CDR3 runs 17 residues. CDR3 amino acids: CASSRVQGSGGGNTIYF. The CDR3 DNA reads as TGTGCCAGCAGCCGAGTACAGGGCTCGGGGGGTGGAAACACCATATATTTT.

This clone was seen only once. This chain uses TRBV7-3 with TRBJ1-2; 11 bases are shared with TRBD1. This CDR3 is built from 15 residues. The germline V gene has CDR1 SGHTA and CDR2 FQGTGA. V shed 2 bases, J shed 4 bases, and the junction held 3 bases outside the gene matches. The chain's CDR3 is CASSLDGTGGYGYTF. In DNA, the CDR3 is TGTGCCAGCAGCTTAGACGGGACAGGGGGCTATGGCTACACCTTC.

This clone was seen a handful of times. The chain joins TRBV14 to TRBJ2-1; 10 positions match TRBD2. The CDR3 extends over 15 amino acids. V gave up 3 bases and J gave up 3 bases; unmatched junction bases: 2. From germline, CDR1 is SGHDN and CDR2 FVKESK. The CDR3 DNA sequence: TGTGCCAGCAGCCAGGCTAGCGGGGGCTACAATGAGCAGTTCTTC. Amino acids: CASSQASGGYNEQFF.

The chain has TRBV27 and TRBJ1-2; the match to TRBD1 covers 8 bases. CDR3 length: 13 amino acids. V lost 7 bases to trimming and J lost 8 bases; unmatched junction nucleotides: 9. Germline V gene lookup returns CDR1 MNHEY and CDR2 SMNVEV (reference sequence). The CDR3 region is CASKLSGGGGYTF. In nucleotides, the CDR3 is TGTGCCAGCAAGCTATCAGGGGGCGGGGGCTACACCTTC.

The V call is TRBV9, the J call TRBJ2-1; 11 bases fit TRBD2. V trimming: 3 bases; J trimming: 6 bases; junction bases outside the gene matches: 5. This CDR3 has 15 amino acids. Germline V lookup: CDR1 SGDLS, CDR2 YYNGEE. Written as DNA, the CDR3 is TGTGCCAGCAGCGCGTTGACTAGCGGGATCAATGAGCAGTTCTTC. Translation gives CASSALTSGINEQFF.

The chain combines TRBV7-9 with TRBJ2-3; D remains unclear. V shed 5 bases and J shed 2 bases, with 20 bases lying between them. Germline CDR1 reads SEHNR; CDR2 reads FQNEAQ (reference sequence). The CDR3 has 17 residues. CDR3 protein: CASSLGMEQPYTDTQYF. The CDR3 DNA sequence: TGTGCCAGCAGCCTCGGAATGGAACAGCCGTACACAGATACGCAGTATTTT. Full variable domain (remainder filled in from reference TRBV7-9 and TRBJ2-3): DTGVSQNPRHKITKRGQNVTFRCDPISEHNRLYWYRQTLGQGPEFLTYFQNEAQLEKSRLLSDRFSAERPKGSFSTLEIQRTEQGDSAMYLCASSLGMEQPYTDTQYFGPGTRLTVL.

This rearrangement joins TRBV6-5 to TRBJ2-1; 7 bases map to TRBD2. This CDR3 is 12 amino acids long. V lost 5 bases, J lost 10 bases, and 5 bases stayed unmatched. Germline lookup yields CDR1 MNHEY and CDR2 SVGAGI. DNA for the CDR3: TGTGCCAGCAGTAGCGGGAAGGGAGAGCAGTTCTTC. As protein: CASSSGKGEQFF.

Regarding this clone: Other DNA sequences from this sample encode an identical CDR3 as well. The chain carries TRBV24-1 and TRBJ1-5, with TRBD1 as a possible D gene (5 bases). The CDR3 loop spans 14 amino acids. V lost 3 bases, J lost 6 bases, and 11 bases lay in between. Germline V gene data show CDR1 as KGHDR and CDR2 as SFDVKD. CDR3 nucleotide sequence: TGTGCCACCAGTGATCCGGGGGGTGGTCAGCCCCAGCATTTT. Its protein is CATSDPGGGQPQHF.